This T cell receptor (beta chain) is drawn from a study of neurological immune-mediated disorders. Turning to the study itself: A relapsing-remitting course was seen in about 90% of the roughly 35 multiple sclerosis patients and a secondary progressive course in 3.

Unsorted libraries were generated from 2 million PBMCs. These cells had been stored in RNAlater at -80 C. Ten or more counts support this clonotype. Its antigen is unidentified. Trimming took off 2 bases at V and 5 bases at J, with 11 bases between the two ends. The CDR3 covers 13 residues. The germline CDR1 and CDR2 sequences are DFQATT and SNEGSKA (reference sequence). TCRdb passed the 5' RACE reads through MiXCR, listing each CDR3 protein once. The sample holds some 76,000 distinct CDR3 sequences, about 3% seen once. Overall study findings and caveats: One related-CDR3 cluster, identified by phylogenetic grouping, held the repertoires of 18 of 34 multiple sclerosis patients and was a possible signature. Private repertoires in all groups were suggested, as expanded clones shared no CDR3 amino acid sequences across subjects.

This chain connects TRBV20-1 to TRBJ2-3, with D perhaps TRBD1 or TRBD2 (6 bases each). The clonotype was recovered from a woman between 45 and 60 years old with multiple sclerosis. Sequencing was done on a sample of PBMCs. CDR3 region: CSARRGVVDTQYF. The CDR3 DNA follows: TGCAGTGCTAGAAGGGGGGTGGTAGATACGCAGTATTTT.